This T cell receptor (beta chain) is drawn from a study of breast tumors, draining lymph nodes, adjacent tissues (dated by TCRdb to between 2015 and 2016). Broadly, across the study: In breast cancer patients, the study compared the TCR beta repertoires of tumor, adjacent nontumor tissue and axillary lymph nodes. In human breast cancer, the study set out to assess how tumor, surrounding tissue and draining lymph node repertoires relate to one another and whether T cells might be exchanged between them. Results the study describes overall, beyond this receptor: Tumor and nontumor tissue repertoires were found to be significantly more similar in luminal-like than in basal-like breast cancer. Tumor T-cell repertoires showed less diversity than lymph node repertoires and more diversity than nontumor tissue repertoires, and tumor T-cell repertoires showed preferential V and J gene usage. The conclusion that tumor T cells originate in lymph nodes was framed as consistent with a hypothesis rather than directly demonstrated. The data were judged consistent with most tumor T cells deriving from the lymph node and then expanding within tumor tissue.

Sequencing took place on an Illumina HiSeq 2000. Multiplex PCR amplification was used to build the TCR beta chain libraries. High-throughput sequencing was used to analyze the amplified TCR beta chain products. TCRdb reran the public reads through fastp at Q25 and MiXCR, keeping productive beta chains. Rows are combined by CDR3 protein, so each entry shows the most common genes and DNA. Here the sample has 180,000 or so distinct CDR3 sequences; approximately 33% occur a single time. 4% to 5.5% of the sample is in the top ten clones. Lymph node samples were obtained from the axillary draining lymph nodes of breast cancer patients. About this clonotype: Its cognate antigen has yet to be identified. Relative to the germline gene, one junction end is altered; a read error may explain this.

Sequencing was carried out using axillary lymph node tissue. This receptor was taken from a female donor with breast cancer. Some clones in this sample may be carry-over from other donors' samples.

The CDR3 in this case is CAWSPNGVTQYF. The base sequence is TGCGCCTGGAGCCCGAATGGGGTCACCCAGTACTTC. This chain is built from TRBV30 and TRBJ2-5, with an unclear D gene assignment. In the germline V gene (reference sequence), CDR1 corresponds to GTSNPN and CDR2 to SVGIG. There are 12 amino acids in the CDR3, from cysteine to phenylalanine inclusive. Kept here is only the CDR3 DNA, which spans 36 bases and is read in frame from base 1.